This T cell receptor beta chain originates from a study of blood T cell repertoires in COVID-19 (dated by TCRdb to about 2020). For context, the study as a whole: Samples covering the acute and convalescent phases of COVID-19 were provided by collaborators in the United States, Italy and Spain. Subjects who had been exposed to COVID-19, were actively infected with it, or had recovered from it provided the deeply sampled blood TCRbeta repertoires that made up the dataset. Where available, HLA class I and class II types were obtained from metadata supplied by the sample provider rather than from assay-based typing. A de-identified subject ID, COVID-19 status, age in years and sex were almost always included in the sample metadata. Samples came from the ongoing ImmuneRACE study (first 160 participants) plus 1,254 subjects from 6 global collaborators. A freely available public database, intended as a resource for researchers studying the immune response to SARS-CoV-2, is where the repertoires were released. The prospective study material was composed of cDNA or gDNA derived from T cells, B-cell-depleted T cells, or PBMCs.

TCRbeta CDR3 regions were amplified from genomic DNA by means of the immunoSEQ Assay, a bias-controlled multiplex PCR. Under the source paper's analysis protocol: The number of nucleated cells in each sample was estimated from the amplification of reference gene primers within the assay. To quantify the absolute abundance of each unique TCRbeta CDR3 rearrangement, sequence reads were collapsed and filtered. For each sample, productive Simpson clonality was calculated as the square root of Simpson's diversity index across productive rearrangements. Drawn from immuneACCESS, this table holds only the in-frame rearrangements with V and J called that TCRdb kept. Clones are partly lost; checked studies trace under half to an unresolved V gene and leave the rest unexplained. The DNA was the basis for D and trimming; V, J and clone size are from that table. The sample table holds under 400,000 clones, of which 70% to 90% were seen once. The biggest ten clones account for about 4.2% of the sample.

In the prospective study, participants were roughly 18 to 90 years old, resided in under 30 geographic areas of the United States, and were enrolled through a virtual design. Cohort assignment in the prospective study relied on participant-reported clinical history from a screening survey and a study questionnaire. Each participant in the prospective study had whole blood, serum and a nasopharyngeal or oropharyngeal swab collected by mobile phlebotomists. Additional blood draws and questionnaires over an approximately two-month period could optionally be provided by prospective study participants. Prospective study blood samples were shipped either frozen or at room temperature before DNA extraction. In the case of this clone: It has no known antigen specificity. No quality values exist for individual bases; no much larger clone is one base distant.

On the study overall, not on this receptor specifically: The quantity of clinical and demographic metadata differed by source and by participant and was supplied without curation.

The receptor's source is a woman aged 40 to 50 with acute COVID-19. The sequenced material came from PBMCs or T cells enriched from blood (not recorded which).

The encoded CDR3 is CASSMSGTGYGYTF. In nucleotide form, the sequence is TGTGCCAGCAGTATGTCCGGGACAGGTTATGGCTACACCTTC. Rearrangement joined TRBV27 to TRBJ1-2, and 8 junction bases match TRBD1. CDR1 MNHEY and CDR2 SMNVEV are derived from the germline V gene (reference sequence). Trimming removed 5 bases from V and 5 bases from J; the gene matches leave 7 bases unexplained. The CDR3, from cysteine to phenylalanine, totals 14 residues. Of the read, only the CDR3 DNA is kept; its 42 bases are in frame from base 1.